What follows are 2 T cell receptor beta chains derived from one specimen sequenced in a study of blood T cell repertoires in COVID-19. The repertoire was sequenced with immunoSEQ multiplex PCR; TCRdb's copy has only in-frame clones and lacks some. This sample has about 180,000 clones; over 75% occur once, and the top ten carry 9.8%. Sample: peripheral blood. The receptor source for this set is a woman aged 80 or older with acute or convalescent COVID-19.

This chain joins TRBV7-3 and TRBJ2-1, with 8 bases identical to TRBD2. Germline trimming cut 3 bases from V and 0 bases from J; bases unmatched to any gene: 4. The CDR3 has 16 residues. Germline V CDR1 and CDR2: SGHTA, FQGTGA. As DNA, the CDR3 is TGTGCCAGCAGCTTGGCGCTAGCGGGCTCCTACAATGAGCAGTTCTTC. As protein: CASSLALAGSYNEQFF.

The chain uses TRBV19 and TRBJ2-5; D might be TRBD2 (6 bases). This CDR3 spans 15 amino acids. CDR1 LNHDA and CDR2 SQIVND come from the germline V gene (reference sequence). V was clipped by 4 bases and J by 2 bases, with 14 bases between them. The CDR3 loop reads CASSTTWGRQETQYF. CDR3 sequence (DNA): TGTGCCAGTAGTACTACATGGGGGAGGCAAGAGACCCAGTACTTC.